Included here is one TCR beta chain sequence, with context. Repertoires were generated with immunoSEQ multiplex PCR, while TCRdb's copy carries only in-frame clones and drops some. The sample carries 45,000 to 60,000 clones, approximately 78% recorded once. The data belong to a study of radiotherapy plus CTLA-4 blockade in lung cancer. CDR1 is SGHTA and CDR2 is FQGNSA in the germline V gene. V lost 5 bases, J lost 5 bases, and 5 bases lay in between. There are 11 residues in the CDR3. V and J are TRBV7-2 and TRBJ2-3, with D possibly matching TRBD2 (5 bases). The input for sequencing was peripheral blood, taken from a patient treated with radiotherapy plus ipilimumab. This sequence originates from a human donor with non-small cell lung cancer who had stable disease on radiotherapy plus ipilimumab. The CDR3 DNA follows: TGTGCCAGCAGCGGACTAGATACGCAGTATTTT. Its protein is CASSGLDTQYF.